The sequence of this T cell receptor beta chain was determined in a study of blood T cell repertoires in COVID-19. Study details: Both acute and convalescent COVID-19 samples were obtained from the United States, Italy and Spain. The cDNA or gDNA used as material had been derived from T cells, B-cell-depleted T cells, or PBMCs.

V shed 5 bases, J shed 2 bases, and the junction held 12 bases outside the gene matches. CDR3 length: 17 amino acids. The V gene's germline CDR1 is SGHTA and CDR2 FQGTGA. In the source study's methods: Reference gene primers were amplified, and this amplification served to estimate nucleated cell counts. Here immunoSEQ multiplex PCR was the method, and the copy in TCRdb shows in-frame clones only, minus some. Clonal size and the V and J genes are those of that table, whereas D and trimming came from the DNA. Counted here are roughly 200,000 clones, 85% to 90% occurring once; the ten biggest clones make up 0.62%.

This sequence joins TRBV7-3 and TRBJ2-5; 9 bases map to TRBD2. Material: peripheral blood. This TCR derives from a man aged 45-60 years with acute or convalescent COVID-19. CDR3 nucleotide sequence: TGTGCCAGCAGCAAGGGGGCTAGCGGGGCTTTTCAAGAGACCCAGTACTTC. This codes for CASSKGASGAFQETQYF.